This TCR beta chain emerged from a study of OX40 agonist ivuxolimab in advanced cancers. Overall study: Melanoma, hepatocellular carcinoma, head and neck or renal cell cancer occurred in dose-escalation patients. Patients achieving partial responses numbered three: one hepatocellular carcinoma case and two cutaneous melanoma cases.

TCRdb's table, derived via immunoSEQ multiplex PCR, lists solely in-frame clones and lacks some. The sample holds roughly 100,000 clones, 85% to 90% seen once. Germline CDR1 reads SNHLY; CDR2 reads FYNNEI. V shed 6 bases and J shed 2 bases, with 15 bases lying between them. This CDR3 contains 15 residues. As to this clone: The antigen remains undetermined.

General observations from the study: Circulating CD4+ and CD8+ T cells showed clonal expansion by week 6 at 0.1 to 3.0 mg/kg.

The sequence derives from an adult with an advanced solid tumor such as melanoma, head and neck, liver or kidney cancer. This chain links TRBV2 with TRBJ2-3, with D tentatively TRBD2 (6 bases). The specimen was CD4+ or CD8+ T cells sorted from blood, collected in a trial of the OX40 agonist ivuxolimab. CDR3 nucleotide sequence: TGTGCCAGCAGAGGGGCTGGCGGGACCACAGATACGCAGTATTTT. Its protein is CASRGAGGTTDTQYF.